The 26 T cell receptor beta chains given below trace back to one sample, sequenced in a study of identical twins. From the 5' RACE reads, TCRdb called clonotypes with MiXCR, one entry per CDR3 protein. The sample consists of 420,000 or so distinct CDR3 sequences, 15% to 20% of them appearing once. Sequencing used naive T cells sorted from blood. The source of these receptors is a man aged 50-59 years in good health.

The CDR3 DNA reads as TGTGCCAGCAGTCAATGGCTAGGTAACGAGCAGTACTTC. It translates to CASSQWLGNEQYF. The V call is TRBV3-1, the J call TRBJ2-7; no clear D gene. Between the trimmed V and J ends, which lost 6 bases and 5 bases, there was a span of 14 bases. This CDR3 spans 13 amino acids. Germline CDR1 LGHDT, CDR2 YNNKEL (reference sequence).

V is TRBV20-1 and J is TRBJ2-5; TRBD1 agrees at 7 bases. J was trimmed by 5 bases and V by 3 bases; bases with no gene match: 3. This CDR3 is built from 12 residues. CDR1 is DFQATT, CDR2 SNEGSKA, per germline (reference sequence). This CDR3 reads CSASTGVETQYF. The CDR3 nucleotides read TGCAGTGCTAGCACAGGGGTGGAGACCCAGTACTTC.

This clonotype turned up a few times. This chain joins TRBV20-1 and TRBJ2-3; either TRBD1 or TRBD2 may supply D (6 bases each). This CDR3 spans 15 amino acids. Germline loops: CDR1 DFQATT, CDR2 SNEGSKA (reference sequence). V lost 7 bases to trimming and J lost 6 bases, with 23 bases between them. The CDR3, as DNA: TGCAGTGTCGCGGCACGGGGGCCGATGGGGGATACGCAGTATTTT. It is translated as CSVAARGPMGDTQYF.

The table lists this clonotype with many counts. V usage is TRBV15 and J usage is TRBJ2-1; a possible D gene is TRBD2 (6 bases). The CDR3 runs 15 residues. CDR1 is LNHNV and CDR2 is YYDKDF in the germline V gene (reference sequence). V lost 5 bases, J lost 4 bases, and 15 bases lay in between. CDR3 sequence (DNA): TGTGCCACCAGCGGGCATCGGGGGTCATACAATGAGCAGTTCTTC. Residues: CATSGHRGSYNEQFF.

The V gene is TRBV29-1, the J gene TRBJ1-2; 7 nucleotides align to TRBD1. Germline loops: CDR1 SQVTM, CDR2 ANQGSEA. The CDR3 extends over 13 amino acids. The trim removed 2 bases at V and 4 bases at J, leaving 4 bases unmatched. DNA of the CDR3: TGCAGCGTTGAAAGTTGGGACAGCTATGGCTACACCTTC. Its translation: CSVESWDSYGYTF.

This clonotype has just a few counts. This sequence joins TRBV18 and TRBJ1-2; D gene unclear. Deletions cut 3 bases from V and 3 bases from J, with 11 bases between. Germline assignment: CDR1 KGHSH and CDR2 LQKENI. The CDR3 covers 14 residues. CDR3 region: CASSPAAGHYGYTF. Written as DNA, the CDR3 is TGTGCCAGCTCACCGGCAGCAGGCCACTATGGCTACACCTTC.

The sample holds a few counts of this clonotype. This rearrangement joins TRBV20-1 to TRBJ1-4; 7 nucleotides line up with TRBD1. V lost 1 base to trimming and J lost 2 bases; unmatched junction nucleotides: 1. CDR1 and CDR2 from the germline V gene are DFQATT and SNEGSKA (reference sequence). The CDR3 is 14 residues long. The CDR3 spells CSARGGGTNEKLFF. CDR3 nucleotides: TGCAGTGCTAGAGGAGGGGGCACTAATGAAAAACTGTTTTTT.

This clonotype came up many times. The gene calls are TRBV29-1 and TRBJ2-3; 10 bases align to TRBD1. This CDR3 is 16 amino acids long. The germline gives CDR1 SQVTM, CDR2 ANQGSEA. The V segment lost 6 bases and the J segment 5 bases; nucleotides outside the gene matches: 14. The DNA for the CDR3 is TGCAGCGTAGTGACCTTGACAGGGGGCTTAGGAGATACGCAGTATTTT. Amino acids: CSVVTLTGGLGDTQYF.

This clonotype was counted at least ten times. J is TRBJ2-5 and V is TRBV5-1; D might be TRBD2 (5 bases). Deletions cut 1 base from V and 5 bases from J, with 12 bases between. The CDR3 spans 14 residues. Germline-derived CDR1 and CDR2 are SGHRS and YFSETQ. Written as DNA, the CDR3 is TGCGCCAGCAGCTTGTTCCTGGAGGCCGAGACCCAGTACTTC. It is translated as CASSLFLEAETQYF.

This clonotype was picked up a small number of times. V gene TRBV4-3 combines with J gene TRBJ1-2; D perhaps matches TRBD1 (5 bases). The V gene lost 1 base and the J gene lost 6 bases, with 12 bases spanning the gap. The length of the CDR3 is 14 residues. Germline V gene data show CDR1 as LGHNA and CDR2 as YSLEER. CDR3 sequence: CASSQAQGIDGYTF. CDR3 bases: TGCGCCAGCAGCCAAGCTCAGGGTATCGATGGCTACACCTTC.

The genes are TRBV24-1 and TRBJ2-1; TRBD1 matches 10 bases. Germline V lookup: CDR1 KGHDR, CDR2 SFDVKD. The CDR3 is made up of 16 amino acids. The V gene end was trimmed by 4 bases and the J gene end by 9 bases; junction bases not matched to a gene: 11. The CDR3 here is CATSESGTGVYLEQFF. As DNA, the CDR3 is TGTGCCACCAGTGAGTCCGGGACAGGGGTTTACCTTGAGCAGTTCTTC.

This chain connects TRBV27 to TRBJ2-3; no clear D. The CDR3 spans 14 residues. Deletions cut 6 bases from V and 0 bases from J, with 10 bases between. Germline V gives CDR1 MNHEY, CDR2 SMNVEV (reference sequence). CDR3 residues: CASRTAPSTDTQYF. CDR3 bases: TGTGCCAGCAGAACGGCGCCTAGCACAGATACGCAGTATTTT.

This clonotype was observed a handful of times. The chain uses TRBV5-6 and TRBJ2-1; no reliable D call. This CDR3 region has 13 residues. Trimming cost V 2 bases and J 8 bases, with 11 bases left between them. The germline V gene encodes CDR1 SGHDT and CDR2 YYEEEE. The CDR3: CASSLAPRDEQFF. The DNA for the CDR3 is TGTGCCAGCAGCTTAGCGCCAAGGGATGAGCAGTTCTTC.

The chain combines TRBV5-1 with TRBJ2-7; D gene uncertain. V was shortened by 0 bases and J by 5 bases, with 9 bases between the two germline ends. This CDR3 is 13 amino acids long. Germline V CDR1 and CDR2: SGHRS, YFSETQ. CDR3 DNA: TGCGCCAGCAGCTTGGGTGGTATCGACGAGCAGTACTTC. The encoded protein is CASSLGGIDEQYF.

This clonotype was recorded a few times. The chain is built from TRBV6-2 or TRBV6-3 and TRBJ2-7; no clear D. Trimming took off 0 bases at V and 5 bases at J, with 11 bases between the two ends. CDR3 length: 14 residues. CDR1 and CDR2 (germline): MNHEY, SVGEGT. The chain's CDR3 is CASSYSLVAHEQYF. The CDR3 DNA is TGTGCCAGCAGTTACTCCCTCGTCGCTCACGAGCAGTACTTC.

The chain carries TRBV12-3 or TRBV12-4 and TRBJ2-1; D unclear. The CDR3 length is 12 residues. V dropped 8 bases and J dropped 12 bases, with 17 bases sitting between them. CDR3 loop: CASVGLGVRQFF. CDR3 DNA sequence: TGTGCCAGCGTGGGGTTGGGTGTCAGGCAGTTCTTC.

This clonotype was counted between two and nine times. V and J are TRBV27 and TRBJ2-7; D remains unclear. Germline V gene data show CDR1 as MNHEY and CDR2 as SMNVEV (reference sequence). The V and J ends lost 8 bases and 1 base respectively, with 12 bases between them. The CDR3 loop spans 13 amino acids. CDR3 sequence: CASGWIPSYEQYF. The CDR3 DNA follows: TGTGCCAGCGGTTGGATACCATCCTACGAGCAGTACTTC.

Ten or more counts support this clonotype. V is TRBV11-1 and J is TRBJ2-3; 11 nucleotides match TRBD1. This CDR3 region has 18 residues. Per the germline V gene, CDR1 is SGHAT and CDR2 is FQDESV (reference sequence). Trimming removed 5 bases from V and 0 bases from J; junction bases left unmatched: 10. The CDR3 DNA reads TGTGCCAGCAGCAGCGCCGGCGGACAGGGGGCTAGCACAGATACGCAGTATTTT. This codes for CASSSAGGQGASTDTQYF.

V is TRBV3-1 and J is TRBJ2-5, with unresolved D. With 1 base removed from V and 2 bases from J, the gap between germline ends came to 8 bases. This CDR3 spans 14 amino acids. Germline V CDR1 and CDR2: LGHDT, YNNKEL (reference sequence). CDR3 sequence: CASSQVLGQETQYF. The CDR3 DNA reads as TGTGCCAGCAGCCAAGTCTTGGGGCAAGAGACCCAGTACTTC.

The table lists this clonotype with many counts. The V and J genes are TRBV5-6 and TRBJ2-5; possible D gene TRBD1, 6 bases. Per the germline V gene, CDR1 is SGHDT and CDR2 is YYEEEE. Deletions cut 3 bases from V and 2 bases from J, with 11 bases between. The CDR3 spans 14 residues. CDR3 nucleotide sequence: TGTGCCAGCAGCTCTCCGGGACAACAAGAGACCCAGTACTTC. Encoded protein: CASSSPGQQETQYF.

This clonotype has ten or more counts. The chain couples TRBV19 to TRBJ1-5; D not certain. CDR1 is LNHDA, CDR2 SQIVND, per germline (reference sequence). The length of the CDR3 is 16 residues. The V end was cut by 3 bases, the J end by 5 bases, with 17 bases between. The CDR3 here is CASSMFQPERDQPQHF. As DNA, the CDR3 is TGTGCCAGTAGTATGTTTCAACCCGAAAGGGATCAGCCCCAGCATTTT.

The genes are TRBV20-1 and TRBJ2-5; D ambiguous. CDR1 is DFQATT, CDR2 SNEGSKA, per germline (reference sequence). The V gene lost 5 bases and the J gene lost 5 bases, with 9 bases spanning the gap. The CDR3 length is 11 residues. The CDR3 region has the DNA TGCAGTGCTCCCTACCGGGAGACCCAGTACTTC. It is translated as CSAPYRETQYF.

This clonotype was seen at least ten times. J is TRBJ1-3 and V is TRBV2; perhaps TRBD1 as D (6 bases). CDR1 is SNHLY, CDR2 FYNNEI, per germline. The V gene lost 4 bases and the J gene lost 0 bases, with 13 bases spanning the gap. The CDR3 is 16 amino acids. CDR3 amino acids: CASSAGLGASGNTIYF. In nucleotides, the CDR3 is TGTGCCAGCAGTGCGGGGCTGGGGGCCTCTGGAAACACCATATATTTT.

Many counts were recorded for this clonotype. The chain recombines TRBV12-3 or TRBV12-4 with TRBJ2-2; D gene uncertain. This CDR3 has 14 amino acids. With 1 base removed from V and 4 bases from J, the gap between germline ends came to 7 bases. DNA for the CDR3: TGTGCCAGCAGTTTAGGGTCTCGCACCGGGGAGCTGTTTTTT. Residues: CASSLGSRTGELFF.

Many counts were recorded for this clonotype. The J gene is TRBJ1-4, the V gene TRBV20-1; D is uncertain. This CDR3 has 15 amino acids. V was trimmed by 6 bases and J by 3 bases, leaving 17 bases between them. The germline CDR1 and CDR2 sequences are DFQATT and SNEGSKA (reference sequence). The CDR3 region is CSATPVVVSNEKLFF. Written as DNA, the CDR3 is TGCAGTGCGACTCCGGTGGTGGTGTCTAATGAAAAACTGTTTTTT.

J is TRBJ1-5 and V is TRBV6-2 or TRBV6-3, with a weak D call TRBD1 (6 bases). Trimming stripped 4 bases from V and 4 bases from J, with 14 bases between. CDR1 and CDR2 (germline): MNHEY, SVGEGT. The CDR3 contains 15 residues. The CDR3 bases are TGTGCCAGCAGTTGGAACTTAGGGGGGAATCAGCCCCAGCATTTT. The encoded protein is CASSWNLGGNQPQHF.